This TCR beta chain came from a study of blood T cell repertoires in COVID-19. Study-level information: Acute and convalescent COVID-19 samples came from the United States, Italy and Spain. T cells, B-cell-depleted T cells, or PBMCs provided the cDNA or gDNA that served as material.

V was pared by 5 bases and J by 0 bases, with 17 bases between. This CDR3 has 17 amino acids. CDR1 is SGHAT and CDR2 is FQNNGV in the germline V gene. Sequencing was performed with immunoSEQ multiplex PCR; in TCRdb, only in-frame clones are kept and a portion is missing. The sample holds roughly 200,000 clones, approximately 84% seen once. V is TRBV11-2 and J is TRBJ1-3, with a tentative D call TRBD1 (5 bases). This sequence originates from a man in his fifties with active or convalescent COVID-19. The specimen was peripheral blood. The CDR3 sequence: CASSPQRGAISGNTIYF. DNA of the CDR3: TGTGCCAGCAGCCCCCAAAGGGGCGCCATCTCTGGAAACACCATATATTTT.